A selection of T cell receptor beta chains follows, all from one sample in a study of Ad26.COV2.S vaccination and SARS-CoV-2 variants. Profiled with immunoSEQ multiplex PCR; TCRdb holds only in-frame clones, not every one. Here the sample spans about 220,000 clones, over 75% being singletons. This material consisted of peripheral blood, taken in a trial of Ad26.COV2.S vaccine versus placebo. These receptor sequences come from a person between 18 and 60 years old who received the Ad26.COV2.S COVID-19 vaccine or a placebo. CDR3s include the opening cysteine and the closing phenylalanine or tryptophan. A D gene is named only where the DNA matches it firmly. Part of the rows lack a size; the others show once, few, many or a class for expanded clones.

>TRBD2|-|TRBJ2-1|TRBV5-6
CASSLAALAGRNNEQFF
TGTGCCAGCAGCTTAGCCGCACTAGCGGGAAGAAACAATGAGCAGTTCTTC
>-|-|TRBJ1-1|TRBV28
CASRIPRRNTEAFF
TGTGCCAGCCGAATCCCCAGGAGAAACACTGAAGCTTTCTTT
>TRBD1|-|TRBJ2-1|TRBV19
CASTPGGQGYNEQFF
TGTGCCAGTACCCCGGGGGGACAGGGTTACAATGAGCAGTTCTTC
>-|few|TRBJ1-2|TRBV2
CASSSSGARNGYTF
TGTGCCAGCAGTTCGAGTGGGGCCCGGAATGGCTACACCTTC
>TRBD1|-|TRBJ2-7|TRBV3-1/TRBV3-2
CASSQGPGTGGEQYF
TGTGCCAGCAGCCAAGGTCCCGGGACAGGGGGCGAGCAGTACTTC
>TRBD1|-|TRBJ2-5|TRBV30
CAWSGRGMETQYF
TGTGCCTGGAGTGGCAGGGGGATGGAGACCCAGTACTTC
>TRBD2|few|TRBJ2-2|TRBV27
CASSLLSGTNTGELFF
TGTGCCAGCAGTTTATTAAGCGGGACTAACACCGGGGAGCTGTTTTTT
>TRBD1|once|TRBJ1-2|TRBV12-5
CASGLQGAITPSNYGYTF
TGTGCTAGTGGTTTGCAGGGGGCCATCACCCCTTCTAACTATGGCTACACCTTC
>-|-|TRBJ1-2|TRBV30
CAWSPKLGHLNYGYTF
TGTGCCTGGAGTCCCAAGCTCGGACATCTAAACTATGGCTACACCTTC
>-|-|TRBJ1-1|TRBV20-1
CSASGDTEAFF
TGCAGTGCCTCCGGGGACACTGAAGCTTTCTTT
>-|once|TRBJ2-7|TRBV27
CASSIRALGDEQYF
TGTGCCAGCAGTATCCGGGCCTTGGGGGACGAGCAGTACTTC
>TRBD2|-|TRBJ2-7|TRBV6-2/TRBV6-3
CASSYLVAGVTYEQYF
TGTGCCAGCAGTTACTTGGTAGCGGGGGTAACCTACGAGCAGTACTTC
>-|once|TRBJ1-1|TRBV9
CASSVAQGNTEAFF
TGTGCCAGCAGCGTAGCCCAGGGGAACACTGAAGCTTTCTTT
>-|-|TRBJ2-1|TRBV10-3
CAIRNPIGASDNEQFF
TGTGCCATCAGGAATCCTATAGGGGCGAGTGACAATGAGCAGTTCTTC
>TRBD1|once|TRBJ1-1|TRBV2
CASSEKGGLTEAFF
TGTGCCAGCAGTGAAAAAGGGGGCCTCACTGAAGCTTTCTTT
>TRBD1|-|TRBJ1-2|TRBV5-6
CASSPGTAYGYTF
TGTGCCAGCAGCCCCGGGACAGCCTATGGCTACACCTTC
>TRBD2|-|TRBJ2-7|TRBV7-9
CASSLVGTSGSEQYF
TGTGCCAGCAGCTTAGTAGGGACTAGCGGGAGCGAGCAGTACTTC
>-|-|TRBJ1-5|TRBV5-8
CASSFGEPQHF
TGTGCCAGCAGCTTTGGCGAGCCCCAGCATTTT
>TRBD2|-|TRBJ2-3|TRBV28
CASRPGTSGSPSSLDTQYF
TGTGCCAGCAGACCCGGGACTAGCGGGAGTCCCTCCTCCCTCGATACGCAGTATTTT
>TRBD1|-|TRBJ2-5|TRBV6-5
CASSSGDSYQETQYF
TGTGCCAGCAGTTCAGGGGACAGTTACCAAGAGACCCAGTACTTC
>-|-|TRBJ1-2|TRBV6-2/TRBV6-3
CASSYPTKKGLDYGYTF
TGTGCCAGCAGTTACCCGACAAAAAAGGGACTTGACTATGGCTACACCTTC
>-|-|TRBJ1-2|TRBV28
CASSFPEDYGYTF
TGTGCCAGCAGTTTCCCCGAGGACTATGGCTACACCTTC
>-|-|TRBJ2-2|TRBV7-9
CASSFDRASGELFF
TGTGCCAGCAGCTTTGATCGGGCGTCCGGGGAGCTGTTTTTT
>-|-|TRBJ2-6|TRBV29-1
CSAAGTTSGANVLTF
TGCAGCGCGGCCGGGACAACATCTGGGGCCAACGTCCTGACTTTC
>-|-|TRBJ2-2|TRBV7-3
CASSPRGVIGTGELFF
TGTGCCAGCAGCCCTAGAGGCGTGATAGGCACCGGGGAGCTGTTTTTT
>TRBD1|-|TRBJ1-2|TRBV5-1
CASSSRTGGSNYGYTF
TGCGCCAGCAGCTCTCGGACAGGGGGCTCAAACTATGGCTACACCTTC
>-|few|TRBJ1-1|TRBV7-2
CASSLGPRGPDTEAFF
TGTGCCAGCAGCTTGGGGCCCCGGGGGCCGGACACTGAAGCTTTCTTT
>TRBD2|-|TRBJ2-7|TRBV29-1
CSAGGLASHEQYF
TGCAGCGCCGGGGGACTAGCTAGCCACGAGCAGTACTTC
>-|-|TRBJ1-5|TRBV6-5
CASSQGSNQPQHF
TGTGCCAGTTCGCAGGGGAGCAATCAGCCCCAGCATTTT
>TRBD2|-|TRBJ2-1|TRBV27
CASSLLTSGTYNEQFF
TGTGCCAGCAGTTTATTGACTAGCGGAACCTACAATGAGCAGTTCTTC
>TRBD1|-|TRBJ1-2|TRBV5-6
CASSLDGGQGTYGYTF
TGTGCCAGCAGCTTGGATGGTGGACAGGGGACCTATGGCTACACCTTC
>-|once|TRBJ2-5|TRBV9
CASSAGTGETQYF
TGTGCCAGCAGCGCCGGGACGGGGGAGACCCAGTACTTC
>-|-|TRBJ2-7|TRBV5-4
CASSLGGAEQYF
TGTGCCAGCAGCTTGGGAGGTGCCGAGCAGTACTTC
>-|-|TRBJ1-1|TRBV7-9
CASSPSATVAFF
TGTGCCAGCAGCCCCTCCGCGACGGTTGCTTTCTTT
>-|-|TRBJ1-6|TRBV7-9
CASSSGGTYNSPLHF
TGTGCCAGCAGCTCGGGCGGCACCTATAATTCACCCCTCCACTTT
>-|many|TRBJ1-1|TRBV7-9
CALGAGNTEAFF
TGTGCCCTGGGGGCCGGTAACACTGAAGCTTTCTTT
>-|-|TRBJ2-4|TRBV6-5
CASSSTEIRKNIQYF
TGTGCCAGCAGTTCGACGGAGATTCGGAAAAACATTCAGTACTTC